The 24 T cell receptor beta chains below all came from one sample that was sequenced in a study of blood T cells in healthy people across ages. A second PCR, run for about 6 to 11 cycles, used a sample-barcoded 5' primer plus a J-beta primer mix. MiXCR, applied by TCRdb to the 5' RACE reads, yields one record per CDR3 protein. The sample shows about 700,000 distinct CDR3 sequences, roughly 32% of them seen only once. Sequencing was carried out using blood. Every receptor here comes from a woman aged 80 or over in good health.

CDR3 protein: CASSFKPGTGHNEQFF. CDR3 nucleotide sequence: TGTGCCAGCAGCTTTAAGCCGGGGACAGGTCACAATGAGCAGTTCTTC. The chain combines TRBV7-2 with TRBJ2-1; 8 nucleotides line up with TRBD1. The CDR3 spans 16 residues. After removal of 3 bases from V and 5 bases from J, the junction contained 9 bases not matched to a gene. From germline, CDR1 is SGHTA and CDR2 FQGNSA.

This clonotype has ten or more counts. This sequence joins TRBV7-2 and TRBJ2-7; D possibly corresponds to TRBD2 (5 bases). Germline V gene lookup returns CDR1 SGHTA and CDR2 FQGNSA. CDR3 length: 15 residues. Between the trimmed V and J ends, which lost 1 base and 0 bases, there was a span of 10 bases. The chain's CDR3 is CASSLGGIASYEQYF. The CDR3 region has the DNA TGTGCCAGCAGCTTAGGAGGGATCGCCTCCTACGAGCAGTACTTC.

This clonotype is a singleton in its sample. The rearrangement uses TRBV20-1 and TRBJ2-7; D may be TRBD1 or TRBD2 (6 bases each). The DNA end is a closer match to TRBJ2-5, so the J assignment may be wrong. The CDR3 runs 15 residues. Germline V gene data show CDR1 as DFQATT and CDR2 as SNEGSKA (reference sequence). The CDR3 protein is CSARDPRGRGETQYF. The CDR3 DNA reads TGCAGTGCTAGAGATCCCAGGGGTCGGGGGGAGACCCAGTACTTC.

This clonotype was detected ten times or more. The gene calls are TRBV9 and TRBJ2-6; D is uncertain. This CDR3 region has 13 residues. Trimming removed 6 bases at V and 3 bases at J, with 7 bases between. CDR1 is SGDLS, CDR2 YYNGEE, per germline. The DNA of the CDR3 is TGTGCCAGCACCAAGGATGGGGCCAACGTCCTGACTTTC. Translating gives CASTKDGANVLTF. Combining the CDR3 with reference TRBV9 and TRBJ2-6 gives the whole variable domain DSGVTQTPKHLITATGQRVTLRCSPRSGDLSVYWYQQSLDQGLQFLIQYYNGEERAKGNILERFSAQQFPDLHSELNLSSLELGDSALYFCASTKDGANVLTFGAGSRLTVL.

This rearrangement joins TRBV3-1 to TRBJ2-3, with D uncertain. CDR1 and CDR2 from the germline V gene are LGHDT and YNNKEL (reference sequence). V lost 5 bases and J lost 1, with 13 bases in between. The CDR3 spans 15 residues. Written as DNA, the CDR3 is TGTGCCAGCAGCTTCAGTTCTTCCCGCACAGATACGCAGTATTTT. Its protein product is CASSFSSSRTDTQYF.

This clonotype was counted between two and nine times. A read error may explain this, as a much larger clone is one base away. The chain recombines TRBV30 with TRBJ2-3; no reliable D call. Trimming cost V 1 base and J 5 bases, with 10 bases left between them. Germline CDR1 GTSNPN, CDR2 SVGIG (reference sequence). This CDR3 spans 13 amino acids. The chain's CDR3 is CAWSARVLDTQYF. The CDR3 region has the DNA TGTGCCTGGAGTGCACGGGTTTTAGATACGCAGTATTTT.

The J gene is TRBJ2-5, the V gene TRBV7-2; TRBD2 aligns across 12 bases. The CDR3 has 16 amino acids. Germline trimming cut 5 bases from V and 5 bases from J; bases unmatched to any gene: 9. The V gene's germline CDR1 is SGHTA and CDR2 FQGNSA. CDR3 in amino acids: CASSPSGRAGIETQYF. The CDR3, as DNA: TGTGCCAGCAGCCCTAGCGGGAGGGCCGGGATTGAGACCCAGTACTTC.

This clonotype was detected ten times or more. The V gene is TRBV5-1, the J gene TRBJ2-1; perhaps TRBD1 as D (5 bases). The germline gives CDR1 SGHRS, CDR2 YFSETQ. The CDR3 has 13 amino acids. Trimming cost V 8 bases and J 4 bases, with 13 bases left between them. CDR3 bases: TGCGCCAGTCACCTCGACAGATACAATGAGCAGTTCTTC. Its protein product is CASHLDRYNEQFF.

The chain is built from TRBV6-5 and TRBJ2-5, with 15 bases matching TRBD2. Germline lookup yields CDR1 MNHEY and CDR2 SVGAGI. V dropped 0 bases and J dropped 2; count of bases not matched to a gene: 7. The CDR3 has 19 amino acids. This CDR3 reads CASSYSGLAGGPVQETQYF. The CDR3 region has the DNA TGTGCCAGCAGTTACTCGGGACTAGCGGGGGGCCCCGTTCAAGAGACCCAGTACTTC.

The chain carries TRBV7-2 and TRBJ2-5; the D is unclear. Trimming shortened V by 1 base and J by 4 bases, and 7 bases separated the two germline ends. The CDR3 is made up of 13 amino acids. Germline V gives CDR1 SGHTA, CDR2 FQGNSA. This chain's CDR3 is CASSLVRRETQYF. Written as DNA, the CDR3 is TGTGCCAGCAGCTTAGTACGGCGAGAGACCCAGTACTTC.

The table lists this clonotype with a few counts. The chain links TRBV18 to TRBJ2-2; TRBD1 matches at 8 bases. CDR3 length: 16 amino acids. Germline V gene sequence: CDR1 KGHSH, CDR2 LQKENI. With V trimmed by 1 base and J by 4 bases, 5 bases remained unmatched. The CDR3: CASSPRTGLSTGELFF. CDR3 bases: TGTGCCAGCTCACCACGGACAGGGTTGAGCACCGGGGAGCTGTTTTTT. Combining the CDR3 with reference TRBV18 and TRBJ2-2 gives the whole variable domain NAGVMQNPRHLVRRRGQEARLRCSPMKGHSHVYWYRQLPEEGLKFMVYLQKENIIDESGMPKERFSAEFPKEGPSILRIQQVVRGDSAAYFCASSPRTGLSTGELFFGEGSRLTVL.

The CDR3 DNA is TGTGCCAGCAGCCAAGTTAGCAACTATGGCTACACCTTC. It encodes CASSQVSNYGYTF. The gene calls are TRBV14 and TRBJ1-2; no definite D call. Trimming removed 1 base from V and 2 bases from J, with 5 bases in between. This CDR3 spans 13 amino acids. Germline V gene data show CDR1 as SGHDN and CDR2 as FVKESK. Combining the CDR3 with reference TRBV14 and TRBJ1-2 gives the whole variable domain EAGVTQFPSHSVIEKGQTVTLRCDPISGHDNLYWYRRVMGKEIKFLLHFVKESKQDESGMPNNRFLAERTGGTYSTLKVQPAELEDSGVYFCASSQVSNYGYTFGSGTRLTVV.

This clonotype was observed a few times. This chain connects TRBV7-2 to TRBJ1-4; D not resolved. This CDR3 is 13 amino acids long. V was shortened by 5 bases and J by 7 bases, with 11 bases between the two germline ends. Per the germline V gene, CDR1 is SGHTA and CDR2 is FQGNSA. The CDR3 loop is CASSPKAGEKLFF. The CDR3 DNA reads as TGTGCCAGCAGCCCCAAAGCGGGTGAAAAACTGTTTTTT.

This clonotype was recorded many times. A clone one base away is much larger, so this may be a read error. J is TRBJ2-5 and V is TRBV5-1, with 10 bases identical to TRBD1. The CDR3 is 13 amino acids. The V gene's germline CDR1 is SGHRS and CDR2 YFSETQ. The CDR3 sequence is CASRLGQGSTQYF. CDR3 bases: TGCGCCAGCAGATTGGGACAGGGGTCCACGCAGTACTTC.

This clonotype was seen repeatedly, ten times or more. The chain couples TRBV4-3 to TRBJ2-5; D not resolved. The CDR3 consists of 16 residues. The V and J ends lost 1 base and 1 base respectively, with 13 bases between them. Per germline, CDR1 LGHNA and CDR2 YSLEER. The CDR3 nucleotides are TGCGCCAGCAGCCAAGGAGTAGGGCAGTTCCAAGAGACCCAGTACTTC. Translated, it gives CASSQGVGQFQETQYF.

This clonotype was detected ten times or more. V is TRBV6-6 and J is TRBJ1-5; no reliable D call. The germline CDR1 and CDR2 sequences are MNHNY and SVGAGI (reference sequence). The CDR3 contains 14 residues. Trimming took 3 bases from V and 4 from J, leaving 10 bases between them. CDR3 sequence: CASSYDPRNQPQHF. In nucleotides, the CDR3 is TGTGCCAGCAGTTATGACCCAAGAAATCAGCCCCAGCATTTT.

The table lists this clonotype with a count of one. The chain links TRBV20-1 to TRBJ2-1, with 7 bases fitting TRBD2. This CDR3 has 15 amino acids. In germline, CDR1 is DFQATT, CDR2 SNEGSKA (reference sequence). V lost 0 bases to trimming and J lost 2 bases; unmatched junction nucleotides: 4. Here the CDR3 DNA reads TGCAGTGCTAGAGATGCGACTAGCCCCTACAATGAGCAGTTCTTC. Protein: CSARDATSPYNEQFF.

This clonotype was counted many times. This chain uses TRBV7-3 with TRBJ2-3; 7 bases map to TRBD1. The germline CDR1 and CDR2 sequences are SGHTA and FQGTGA. This CDR3 has 13 amino acids. With 8 bases clipped from V and 2 bases from J, the junction kept 4 bases outside the gene matches. The CDR3 coding sequence is TGTGCCAGCCCGACAGGGTCCACAGATACGCAGTATTTT. Translated: CASPTGSTDTQYF.

This clonotype was counted a few times. This chain joins TRBV2 and TRBJ1-5; no firm D call. With 0 bases removed from V and 0 bases from J, the gap between germline ends came to 12 bases. The CDR3 spans 17 residues. CDR1 and CDR2 (germline): SNHLY, FYNNEI. The CDR3 DNA reads TGTGCCAGCAGTGAAGCGCTTCGGAGGGATAGCAATCAGCCCCAGCATTTT. Protein: CASSEALRRDSNQPQHF.

The V gene is TRBV5-1, the J gene TRBJ1-2; D not resolved. CDR3 length: 15 amino acids. Germline loops: CDR1 SGHRS, CDR2 YFSETQ. With 0 bases removed from V and 8 bases from J, the gap between germline ends came to 17 bases. The CDR3 is CASSLAGSVSGGYTF. CDR3 in DNA: TGCGCCAGCAGCTTGGCCGGGTCCGTTTCGGGAGGCTACACCTTC. Combining the CDR3 with reference TRBV5-1 and TRBJ1-2 gives the whole variable domain KAGVTQTPRYLIKTRGQQVTLSCSPISGHRSVSWYQQTPGQGLQFLFEYFSETQRNKGNFPGRFSGRQFSNSRSEMNVSTLELGDSALYLCASSLAGSVSGGYTFGSGTRLTVV.

This clonotype was observed at least ten times. The chain is built from TRBV6-1 and TRBJ1-2, with a tentative D call TRBD1 (5 bases). V lost 4 bases, J lost 7 bases, and 13 bases lay in between. Germline loops: CDR1 MNHNS, CDR2 SASEGT. The CDR3 is made up of 13 amino acids. CDR3 DNA: TGTGCCAGCAGTGCCACAGGTCCGGGTGGCTACACCTTC. Protein product: CASSATGPGGYTF.

This clonotype was counted ten times or more. The rearrangement uses TRBV12-3 or TRBV12-4 and TRBJ1-5; weak D call: TRBD1 (5 bases). V shed 3 bases and J shed 2 bases, with 11 bases lying between them. The CDR3 spans 15 residues. DNA for the CDR3: TGTGCCAGCAGTTTCGGGGGGGTTGGCAATCAGCCCCAGCATTTT. It yields the protein CASSFGGVGNQPQHF.

The rearrangement uses TRBV12-3 or TRBV12-4 and TRBJ2-5, with no clear D. V dropped 3 bases and J dropped 1 base, with 12 bases sitting between them. The CDR3 length is 15 residues. The DNA for the CDR3 is TGTGCCAGCAGTTTTGCGGCCCTACCCCAAGAGACCCAGTACTTC. Translating gives CASSFAALPQETQYF.

The DNA for the CDR3 is TGTGCCAGCAGCCCGGGACAGGGCTTAATTAATAATCAGCCCCAGCATTTT. Its protein product is CASSPGQGLINNQPQHF. The chain has TRBV27 and TRBJ1-5; 9 bases match TRBD1. V shed 6 bases, J shed 4 bases, and the junction held 13 bases outside the gene matches. Germline CDR1 MNHEY, CDR2 SMNVEV (reference sequence). This CDR3 is 17 amino acids long.